The next 8 T cell receptor beta chains were all read from a single sample in a study of T cells in Graves' hyperthyroidism and ophthalmopathy. The CDR3 regions of TCR beta were amplified from RNA transcripts. The TCR CDR3 was amplified in a first-round RT-PCR using the HTBI primer set. TCRdb passed the multiplex PCR reads through MiXCR, listing each CDR3 protein once. The sample contains some 350,000 distinct CDR3 sequences, roughly 13% of which appear only once. The sample was blood. These receptor sequences come from a woman aged 40-49 years with Graves' ophthalmopathy.

This clonotype was detected only a few times. V gene TRBV7-9 combines with J gene TRBJ1-5; unclear D gene. V shed 5 bases and J shed 8 bases, with 16 bases lying between them. The CDR3 consists of 14 residues. Germline V lookup: CDR1 SEHNR, CDR2 FQNEAQ (reference sequence). The CDR3 DNA follows: TGTGCCAGCAGCCTTGGGAGGACCCGCGAGCCCCAGCATTTT. Translating it yields CASSLGRTREPQHF. The full variable domain, completed using reference TRBV7-9 and TRBJ1-5, is DTGVSQNPRHKITKRGQNVTFRCDPISEHNRLYWYRQTLGQGPEFLTYFQNEAQLEKSRLLSDRFSAERPKGSFSTLEIQRTEQGDSAMYLCASSLGRTREPQHFGDGTRLSIL.

In its sample, this clonotype was seen a few times. The gene calls are TRBV2 and TRBJ1-2; no reliable D call. The V end lost 2 bases, the J end lost 13 bases, and 35 bases lay between the germline ends. Germline lookup yields CDR1 SNHLY and CDR2 FYNNEI. This CDR3 has 19 amino acids. CDR3 amino acids: CASSELGNFGSTGGVSRTF. The CDR3 DNA is TGTGCCAGCAGTGAACTGGGAAATTTTGGTTCCACCGGCGGGGTCTCCCGCACCTTC.

This clonotype was seen at least ten times. CDR3 loop: CATSTDYNEQFF. CDR3 DNA sequence: TGTGCCACATCTACGGACTACAATGAGCAGTTCTTC. This sequence joins TRBV6-1 and TRBJ2-1; D not certain. The germline gives CDR1 MNHNS, CDR2 SASEGT. V was cut by 10 bases and J by 3 bases, with 10 bases left in between. The CDR3 length is 12 residues.

This clonotype was detected ten times or more. The gene calls are TRBV5-1 and TRBJ1-1, with D possibly matching TRBD1 (6 bases). The CDR3 has 14 residues. V lost 4 bases and J 7 bases, leaving 17 bases between the germline ends. The V gene's germline CDR1 is SGHRS and CDR2 YFSETQ. Here the CDR3 reads CASSEGTRGLEAFF. DNA of the CDR3: TGCGCCAGCAGCGAAGGGACACGTGGTCTTGAAGCTTTCTTT.

About this clonotype: One end of the junction fails to match germline, which may point to a read error. The chain couples TRBV19 to TRBJ2-7; D might be TRBD1 (6 bases). CDR3 length equals 12 residues. From germline, CDR1 is LNHDA and CDR2 SQIVND (reference sequence). CDR3 amino acids: CVSRQGPYEQYF. The CDR3 coding sequence is TGTGTCAGTCGGCAGGGGCCCTACGAGCAGTACTTC.

This clonotype has just a few counts. The rearrangement links TRBV7-2 to TRBJ1-6; tentative D call: TRBD1 (5 bases). V gave up 6 bases and J gave up 7 bases, with 16 bases separating them. Per germline, CDR1 SGHTA and CDR2 FQGNSA. This CDR3 region has 15 residues. CDR3 loop: CASRKGTDQNSPLHF. For the CDR3, the DNA is TGTGCCAGCAGGAAAGGGACGGACCAAAATTCACCCCTCCACTTT.

This clonotype was counted many times. The genes are TRBV15 and TRBJ1-5; D possibly corresponds to TRBD1 (6 bases). Germline CDR1 is LNHNV and CDR2 is YYDKDF (reference sequence). Trimming pared 1 base from V and 4 bases from J, leaving 14 bases between. The CDR3 consists of 16 residues. The CDR3, as DNA: TGTGCCACCAGCAGAGTCCCACAGGGAAGGAATCAGCCCCAGCATTTT. Translating gives CATSRVPQGRNQPQHF.

There are a few counts of this clonotype. The genes are TRBV7-9 and TRBJ2-3, with D possibly matching TRBD2 (6 bases). Germline CDR1 SEHNR, CDR2 FQNEAQ (reference sequence). The V end lost 5 bases, the J end lost 2 bases, and 23 bases lay between the germline ends. The CDR3 is 18 amino acids. Here the CDR3 DNA reads TGTGCCAGCAGCCCGTTCGGAGGGTTCAGTACCGACACAGATACGCAGTATTTT. It translates to CASSPFGGFSTDTDTQYF.